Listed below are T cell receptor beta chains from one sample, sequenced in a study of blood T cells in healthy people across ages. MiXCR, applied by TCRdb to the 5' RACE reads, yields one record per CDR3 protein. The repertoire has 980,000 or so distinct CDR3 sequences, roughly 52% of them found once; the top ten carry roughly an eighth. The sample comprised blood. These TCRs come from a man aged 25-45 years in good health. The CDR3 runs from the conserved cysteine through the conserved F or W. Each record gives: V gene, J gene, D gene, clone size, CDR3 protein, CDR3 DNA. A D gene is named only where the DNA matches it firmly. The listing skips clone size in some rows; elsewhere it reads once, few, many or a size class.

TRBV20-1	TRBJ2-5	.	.	CSARRQEETQYF	TGCAGTGCTAGAAGACAGGAAGAGACCCAGTACTTC
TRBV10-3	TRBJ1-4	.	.	CAISVGSGSPNEKLFF	TGTGCCATCAGTGTTGGGTCCGGCAGTCCTAATGAAAAACTGTTTTTT
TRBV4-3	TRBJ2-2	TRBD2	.	CASSQEWASGLGGELFF	TGCGCCAGCAGCCAAGAGTGGGCTAGCGGCCTGGGCGGGGAGCTGTTTTTT
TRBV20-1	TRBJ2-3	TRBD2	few	CSARIAGGRTDTQYF	TGCAGTGCGCGCATCGCGGGGGGGCGTACAGATACGCAGTATTTT
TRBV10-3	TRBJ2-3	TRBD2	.	CAIRSTSGGAADTQYF	TGTGCCATCAGATCGACTAGCGGGGGGGCGGCAGATACGCAGTATTTT
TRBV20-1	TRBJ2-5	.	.	CSAVRTVGETQYF	TGCAGTGCTGTAAGGACGGTGGGAGAGACCCAGTACTTC
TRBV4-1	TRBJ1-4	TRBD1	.	CASSQSGTGSEKLFF	TGCGCCAGCAGCCAATCCGGGACAGGGAGTGAAAAACTGTTTTTT
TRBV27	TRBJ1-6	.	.	CASGPLSSYNSPLHF	TGTGCCAGCGGACCCCTGAGCTCCTATAATTCACCCCTCCACTTT
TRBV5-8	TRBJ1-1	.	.	CASSFLTVMNTEAFF	TGTGCCAGCAGCTTCCTGACAGTGATGAACACTGAAGCTTTCTTT
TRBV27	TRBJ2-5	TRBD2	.	CASSPPRLANEQYF	TGTGCCAGCAGCCCTCCCCGACTAGCCAATGAGCAGTACTTC
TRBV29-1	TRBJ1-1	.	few	CSVASGLGSPEAFF	TGCAGCGTTGCGTCCGGTCTGGGTTCTCCTGAAGCTTTCTTT
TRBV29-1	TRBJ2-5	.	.	CSVEAGGETQYF	TGCAGCGTTGAAGCCGGAGGTGAGACCCAGTACTTC
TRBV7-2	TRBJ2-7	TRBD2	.	CASSPTLAGDKYEQYF	TGTGCCAGCAGCCCCACTCTAGCGGGAGATAAGTACGAGCAGTACTTC
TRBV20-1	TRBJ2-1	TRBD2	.	CSATSGSQANEQFF	TGCAGTGCTACTAGCGGGAGTCAGGCCAATGAGCAGTTCTTC
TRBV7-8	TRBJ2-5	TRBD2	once	CASSLGTSGGAVETQYF	TGTGCCAGCAGCCTGGGGACTAGCGGGGGGGCCGTAGAGACCCAGTACTTC
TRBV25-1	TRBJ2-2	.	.	CASSEYRGPSTGELFF	TGTGCCAGCAGTGAATATCGAGGGCCCAGCACCGGGGAGCTGTTTTTT
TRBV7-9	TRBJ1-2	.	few	CASSLPLYGYTF	TGTGCCAGCAGCTTACCTTTATACGGCTACACCTTC
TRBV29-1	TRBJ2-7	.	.	CSVEGGTHEQYF	TGCAGCGTTGAGGGGGGTACCCACGAGCAGTACTTC
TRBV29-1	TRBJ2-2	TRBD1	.	CSIDRANTGELFF	TGCAGCATCGACAGGGCGAACACCGGGGAGCTGTTTTTT
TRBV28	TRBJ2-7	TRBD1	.	CASSTWTGWDEQYF	TGTGCCAGCAGTACCTGGACAGGGTGGGACGAGCAGTACTTC
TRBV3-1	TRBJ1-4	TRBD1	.	CASSQDRDRTNEKLFF	TGTGCCAGCAGCCAAGATAGGGACAGGACTAATGAAAAACTGTTTTTT
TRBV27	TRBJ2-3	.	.	CASSSITDTRYF	TGTGCCAGCAGTTCAATCACAGATACGCGGTATTTT
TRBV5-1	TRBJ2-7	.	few	CASSLESGGHEQYF	TGCGCCAGCAGCTTGGAGTCTGGGGGACACGAGCAGTACTTC
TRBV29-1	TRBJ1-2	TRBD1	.	CSAEDDRASGYTF	TGCAGCGCTGAAGACGACAGGGCGAGTGGCTACACCTTC
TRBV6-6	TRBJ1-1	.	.	CASSYGTRDTEAFF	TGTGCCAGCAGTTACGGGACCAGGGACACTGAAGCTTTCTTT
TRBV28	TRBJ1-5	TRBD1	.	CASSMFLDRGDKPQHF	TGTGCCAGCAGTATGTTCTTGGACAGGGGTGATAAGCCCCAGCATTTT
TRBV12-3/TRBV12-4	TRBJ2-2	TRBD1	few	CASSLGRTGNTGELFF	TGTGCCAGCAGTTTAGGTCGGACAGGGAACACCGGGGAGCTGTTTTTT
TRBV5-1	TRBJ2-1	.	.	CASEDSRSYNEQFF	TGCGCCTCCGAGGACAGCCGCTCCTACAATGAGCAGTTCTTC
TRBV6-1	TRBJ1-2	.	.	CASQTQVYGYTF	TGTGCCAGCCAGACCCAGGTTTATGGCTACACCTTC
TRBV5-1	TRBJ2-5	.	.	CASSLEAEKETQYF	TGCGCCAGCAGCTTGGAGGCCGAGAAAGAGACCCAGTACTTC
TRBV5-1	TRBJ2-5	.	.	CASSVVGQKETQYF	TGCGCCAGCAGCGTGGTAGGTCAGAAAGAGACCCAGTACTTC
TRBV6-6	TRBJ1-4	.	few	CASSYSPGGNEKLFF	TGTGCCAGCAGTTACTCTCCAGGTGGTAATGAAAAACTGTTTTTT
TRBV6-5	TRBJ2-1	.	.	CASGQGGIYNEQFF	TGTGCCAGCGGCCAGGGGGGGATCTACAATGAGCAGTTCTTC
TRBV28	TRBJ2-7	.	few	CASAILRDGSYEQYF	TGTGCCAGCGCCATCCTCCGGGACGGCTCCTACGAGCAGTACTTC
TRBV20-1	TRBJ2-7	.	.	CSARERSSYEQYF	TGCAGTGCTAGGGAAAGGAGCTCCTACGAGCAGTACTTC